The 9 T cell receptor beta chains below come from one sample, sequenced in a study of T-cell reconstitution after alpha-beta-depleted transplantation in children. Unique molecular identifiers were incorporated during preparation of the TCRbeta library. TCRdb recomputed calls from the PCR reads with MiXCR, one row per CDR3 protein. The data show about 610,000 distinct CDR3 sequences, with roughly a tenth seen just once and 4% to 5% held by the top ten. Sequenced here: PBMCs from the stem cell graft donor, sampled from the stem cell graft. The origin of the receptors is a human donor who donated a stem cell graft to a child with acute myeloid leukemia.

This clonotype was found a few times. The genes are TRBV28 and TRBJ2-7, with D perhaps being TRBD1 or TRBD2 (5 bases each). The CDR3 is 13 residues long. Trimming cost V 6 bases and J 6 bases, with 15 bases left between them. Germline lookup yields CDR1 MDHEN and CDR2 SYDVKM. CDR3 DNA sequence: TGTGCCAGCAGATCGGGGCGGACTGGCGAGCAGTACTTC. This translates into CASRSGRTGEQYF.

There are a few counts of this clonotype. The chain joins TRBV18 to TRBJ2-5; 8 bases map to TRBD1. Germline V gene lookup returns CDR1 KGHSH and CDR2 LQKENI. The CDR3 is made up of 15 amino acids. J gave up 3 bases and V 4 bases, and 7 bases lay outside the gene matches. The DNA of the CDR3 is TGTGCCAGCTCACGAGACAGGGGACAGGAAGAGACCCAGTACTTC. Its protein is CASSRDRGQEETQYF. Looking up the rest from reference TRBV18 and TRBJ2-5 gives the full variable domain: NAGVMQNPRHLVRRRGQEARLRCSPMKGHSHVYWYRQLPEEGLKFMVYLQKENIIDESGMPKERFSAEFPKEGPSILRIQQVVRGDSAAYFCASSRDRGQEETQYFGPGTRLLVL.

This clonotype was picked up many times. The rearrangement uses TRBV5-5 and TRBJ1-1; D ambiguous. Germline assignment: CDR1 SGHKS and CDR2 YYEKEE (reference sequence). Trimming removed 0 bases at V and 1 base at J, with 10 bases between. The CDR3 contains 15 residues. CDR3 protein: CASSLDPRSNTEAFF. The CDR3, as DNA: TGTGCCAGCAGCTTGGATCCACGGTCGAACACTGAAGCTTTCTTT.

Only a few counts were recorded for this clonotype. The chain joins TRBV20-1 to TRBJ2-4, with D possibly matching TRBD2 (5 bases). This CDR3 has 15 residues. Germline values: CDR1 DFQATT, CDR2 SNEGSKA (reference sequence). Trimming removed 0 bases at V and 7 bases at J, with 16 bases between. CDR3 residues: CSARDPIGPGNIQYF. CDR3 in DNA: TGCAGTGCTAGAGATCCTATAGGGCCGGGGAACATTCAGTACTTC.

V usage is TRBV5-1 and J usage is TRBJ2-1; D is possibly TRBD1 (6 bases). V lost 4 bases, J lost 7 bases, and 15 bases lay in between. The CDR3 has 14 residues. Germline V gene sequence: CDR1 SGHRS, CDR2 YFSETQ. The CDR3 nucleotides read TGCGCCAGCAGCGGCCTACAGGGAAATAATGAGCAGTTCTTC. Translated: CASSGLQGNNEQFF. Drawing the rest from reference TRBV5-1 and TRBJ2-1, the complete variable domain is KAGVTQTPRYLIKTRGQQVTLSCSPISGHRSVSWYQQTPGQGLQFLFEYFSETQRNKGNFPGRFSGRQFSNSRSEMNVSTLELGDSALYLCASSGLQGNNEQFFGPGTRLTVL.

This clonotype was counted a few times. This sequence joins TRBV20-1 and TRBJ2-7; a possible D gene is TRBD2 (6 bases). CDR3 length: 11 amino acids. V was cut by 5 bases and J by 3 bases, with 8 bases left in between. Germline-derived CDR1 and CDR2 are DFQATT and SNEGSKA (reference sequence). In DNA form, the CDR3 reads TGCAGTGCTGCCGGGGGCTACGAGCAGTACTTC. Encoded protein: CSAAGGYEQYF.

The chain carries TRBV5-6 and TRBJ2-5; 11 bases map to TRBD2. Germline trimming cut 5 bases from V and 9 bases from J; bases unmatched to any gene: 12. The germline V gene has CDR1 SGHDT and CDR2 YYEEEE. This CDR3 is 15 amino acids long. CDR3 in DNA: TGTGCCAGCAGTCCCGGGACTAGCGGCCTTGAGGCCCAGTACTTC. It yields the protein CASSPGTSGLEAQYF.

The chain carries TRBV19 and TRBJ2-2; 12 nucleotides align to TRBD2. V gave up 8 bases and J gave up 5 bases; unmatched junction bases: 3. This CDR3 has 14 amino acids. In germline, CDR1 is LNHDA, CDR2 SQIVND (reference sequence). The CDR3 is CASVGLAGTGELFF. DNA of the CDR3: TGTGCCAGTGTCGGACTAGCGGGAACCGGGGAGCTGTTTTTT.

This clonotype appeared a few times. The rearrangement links TRBV6-2 or TRBV6-3 to TRBJ2-2, with no clear D. Germline lookup yields CDR1 MNHEY and CDR2 SVGEGT. This CDR3 is 12 amino acids long. The germline V and J ends were trimmed by 6 bases and 5 bases, with 7 bases remaining between them. The CDR3 DNA sequence: TGTGCCAGCAGAGGCCCGACCGGGGAGCTGTTTTTT. Its translation: CASRGPTGELFF.